Listed below are T cell receptor beta chains from one sample, sequenced in a study of T cells in Graves' hyperthyroidism and ophthalmopathy. TCRdb passed the multiplex PCR reads through MiXCR, listing each CDR3 protein once. The sample has some 500,000 distinct CDR3 sequences; about 15% are singletons. Sequencing used blood. Every receptor here comes from a woman younger than 30 with Graves' hyperthyroidism. The CDR3 runs from the conserved cysteine through the conserved F or W. D genes are given only for firm matches. The size of a clone is reported for some rows only, either as once, few or many, or as a class for expanded clones.

TRBJ1-3 | many | TRBD1 | TRBV6-1 | 12 | CASRANRGMIYF | TGTGCCAGCAGAGCCAACAGGGGGATGATATATTTT
TRBJ2-5 | NA | TRBD2 | TRBV7-9 | 15 | CASSRGEGPGETQYF | TGTGCCAGCTCTCGGGGGGAGGGCCCGGGGGAGACCCAGTACTTC
TRBJ1-3 | many | NA | TRBV6-1 | 15 | CASSENSVGGNTIYF | TGTGCCAGCAGTGAAAACAGCGTTGGAGGAAACACCATATATTTT
TRBJ2-7 | few | TRBD1 | TRBV5-1 | 14 | CASSLGQGVSEQYF | TGCGCCAGCAGCTTGGGACAGGGGGTGAGCGAGCAGTACTTC
TRBJ1-5 | many | NA | TRBV11-2 | 15 | CASSLVPGNDQPQHF | TGTGCCAGCAGCTTAGTACCTGGGAACGATCAGCCCCAGCATTTT
TRBJ2-3 | many | TRBD2 | TRBV5-1 | 15 | CASTPRAGRSDTQYF | TGCGCCAGCACTCCGAGAGCGGGAAGGTCAGATACGCAGTATTTT
TRBJ2-2 | many | NA | TRBV9 | 16 | CASSVGHGRRTGELFF | TGTGCCAGCAGCGTAGGACACGGGAGAAGAACCGGGGAGCTGTTTTTT
TRBJ2-5 | many | NA | TRBV12-3/TRBV12-4 | 14 | CASSLSRYQETQYF | TGTGCCAGCAGTTTGAGCAGGTACCAAGAGACCCAGTACTTC
TRBJ2-5 | many | NA | TRBV12-3/TRBV12-4 | 14 | CASSPYREQETQYF | TGTGCCAGCAGCCCTTACAGGGAACAAGAGACCCAGTACTTC
TRBJ2-6 | few | NA | TRBV5-8 | 19 | CASSIGPGQSSSGANVLTF | TGTGCCAGCAGCATCGGTCCTGGACAGTCTAGCTCTGGGGCCAACGTCCTGACTTTC
TRBJ2-3 | NA | NA | TRBV19 | 13 | CASSILDTDTQYF | TGTGCCAGTAGTATCCTCGATACAGATACGCAGTATTTT
TRBJ1-2 | NA | TRBD1 | TRBV19 | 15 | CASSIAEQGFYGYTF | TGTGCCAGTAGTATAGCAGAACAGGGGTTCTATGGCTACACCTTC
TRBJ2-7 | many | NA | TRBV6-1 | 14 | CASSWSDLTYEQYF | TGTGCCAGCAGTTGGTCCGACCTGACCTACGAGCAGTACTTC
TRBJ2-1 | many | NA | TRBV20-1 | 13 | CSAYGPSYNEQFF | TGCAGTGCTTACGGCCCCTCCTACAATGAGCAGTTCTTC
TRBJ2-5 | many | NA | TRBV6-2/TRBV6-3 | 15 | CASRPRDKHQETQYF | TGTGCCAGCAGACCCCGGGACAAACACCAAGAGACCCAGTACTTC
TRBJ2-6 | NA | NA | TRBV30 | 16 | CAWSPGGPSGANVLTF | TGTGCCTGGAGTCCAGGGGGGCCGTCTGGGGCCAACGTCCTGACTTTC
TRBJ2-3 | many | NA | TRBV3-1 | 17 | CASSTRGYGSGSDTQYF | TGTGCCAGCAGCACCCGGGGTTACGGGAGTGGGTCAGATACGCAGTATTTT
TRBJ2-7 | many | TRBD1 | TRBV13 | 14 | CASSEQGAIYEQYF | TGTGCCAGCAGCGAACAGGGGGCGATCTACGAGCAGTACTTC
TRBJ2-1 | many | TRBD2 | TRBV10-3 | 14 | CAIRGLAGGNEQFF | TGTGCCATCAGGGGACTAGCGGGAGGCAATGAGCAGTTCTTC
TRBJ2-5 | once | TRBD2 | TRBV20-1 | 15 | CSARDFLAGVVTQYF | TGCAGTGCTAGAGATTTCCTAGCGGGAGTTGTGACCCAGTACTTC
TRBJ2-1 | NA | TRBD1 | TRBV10-3 | 15 | CAIGKDRGGYNEQFF | TGTGCCATTGGGAAAGACAGGGGCGGCTACAATGAGCAGTTCTTC
TRBJ1-1 | NA | NA | TRBV19 | 11 | CASTWGAEAFF | TGTGCCAGTACGTGGGGGGCGGAAGCTTTCTTT
TRBJ2-7 | many | TRBD2 | TRBV11-3 | 14 | CASSLISGSYEQYF | TGTGCCAGCAGCTTGATTAGCGGGAGCTACGAGCAGTACTTC
TRBJ2-1 | many | NA | TRBV7-6 | 16 | CASSLVGGSLYNEQFF | TGTGCCAGCAGCTTAGTCGGTGGGAGTTTATACAATGAGCAGTTCTTC
TRBJ2-4 | few | NA | TRBV11-3 | 16 | CASSRREGEAKNIQYF | TGTGCCAGCAGCCGGAGGGAGGGGGAGGCCAAAAACATTCAGTACTTC
TRBJ1-6 | NA | TRBD1 | TRBV2 | 13 | CASNRDSNSPLHF | TGTGCCAGCAACCGGGACAGCAATTCACCCCTCCACTTT
TRBJ2-5 | NA | NA | TRBV6-1 | 15 | CASSERRGNQETQYF | TGTGCCAGCAGTGAACGAAGGGGGAACCAAGAGACCCAGTACTTC
TRBJ2-3 | many | NA | TRBV29-1 | 14 | CSVDPLPGTDTQYF | TGCAGCGTTGACCCGCTCCCGGGCACAGATACGCAGTATTTT
TRBJ1-2 | many | TRBD1 | TRBV5-1 | 14 | CASSSSTGDYGYTF | TGCGCCAGCAGCTCATCGACAGGGGACTATGGCTACACCTTC
TRBJ1-2 | NA | NA | TRBV5-1 | 15 | CASSTEAPAGYGYTF | TGCGCCAGCAGCACGGAAGCGCCGGCGGGCTATGGCTACACCTTC
TRBJ1-1 | NA | NA | TRBV20-1 | 12 | CSATPWGTEAFF | TGCAGTGCAACCCCCTGGGGGACTGAAGCTTTCTTT
TRBJ2-7 | many | NA | TRBV11-3 | 16 | CASSFGMERFTYEQYF | TGTGCCAGCAGCTTCGGGATGGAGCGGTTCACCTACGAGCAGTACTTC
TRBJ2-7 | many | NA | TRBV10-3 | 10 | CAIGNFEQYF | TGTGCCATCGGTAATTTCGAGCAGTACTTC
TRBJ2-2 | many | NA | TRBV6-1 | 16 | CASSERLGKVTGELFF | TGTGCCAGCAGTGAACGGTTAGGGAAGGTCACCGGGGAGCTGTTTTTT
TRBJ1-5 | many | NA | TRBV6-1 | 16 | CASSGGTPYSNQPQHF | TGTGCCAGCAGTGGCGGGACACCTTATAGCAATCAGCCCCAGCATTTT
TRBJ1-5 | few | NA | TRBV19 | 14 | CASSKRGINQPQHF | TGTGCCAGTAGTAAGAGGGGGATCAATCAGCCCCAGCATTTT
TRBJ2-7 | few | NA | TRBV6-9 | 13 | CASSYAGTYEQYF | TGTGCCAGCAGTTACGCGGGGACCTACGAGCAGTACTTC
TRBJ2-1 | few | TRBD2 | TRBV4-2 | 19 | CASSSRTSGSSGTYNEQFF | TGTGCCAGCAGCTCTCGGACTAGCGGGAGTTCGGGGACCTACAATGAGCAGTTCTTC
TRBJ1-1 | few | NA | TRBV29-1 | 11 | CSVEGRTEAFF | TGCAGCGTTGAAGGGCGGACTGAAGCTTTCTTT
TRBJ2-1 | many | TRBD2 | TRBV12-3/TRBV12-4 | 15 | CASSMLAGAYNEQFF | TGTGCCAGCAGTATGCTAGCGGGAGCGTACAATGAGCAGTTCTTC
TRBJ1-3 | few | NA | TRBV4-1 | 14 | CASGVKGSGNTIYF | TGCGCCAGCGGGGTCAAGGGCTCTGGAAACACCATATATTTT
TRBJ2-1 | many | TRBD2 | TRBV27 | 16 | CASSWSSGSSYNEQFF | TGTGCCAGCAGTTGGTCTAGCGGGAGCTCCTACAATGAGCAGTTCTTC
TRBJ2-5 | NA | NA | TRBV10-3 | 16 | CAIKSGTGGTQETQYF | TGTGCCATCAAATCCGGGACTGGCGGGACCCAAGAGACCCAGTACTTC
TRBJ2-5 | many | NA | TRBV20-1 | 11 | CSASVKETQYF | TGCAGTGCTAGTGTAAAAGAGACCCAGTACTTC
TRBJ2-5 | many | TRBD2 | TRBV30 | 13 | CAFREGWTETQYF | TGTGCCTTCCGGGAGGGCTGGACGGAGACCCAGTACTTC
TRBJ2-7 | many | NA | TRBV24-1 | 15 | CATSDSQTGAYEQYF | TGTGCCACCAGTGATTCCCAGACAGGCGCCTACGAGCAGTACTTC
TRBJ2-2 | NA | TRBD1 | TRBV20-1 | 15 | CSARDRTGVAGELFF | TGCAGTGCTAGAGATCGGACAGGGGTCGCCGGGGAGCTGTTTTTT
TRBJ1-5 | NA | NA | TRBV6-1 | 15 | CASSPNRYSNQPQHF | TGTGCCAGCAGTCCTAACCGCTATAGCAATCAGCCCCAGCATTTT
TRBJ1-4 | NA | NA | TRBV18 | 16 | CASSPKDSIRGEKLFF | TGTGCCAGCTCACCAAAAGATAGCATACGGGGTGAAAAACTGTTTTTT
TRBJ2-3 | many | NA | TRBV10-1 | 15 | CASSESGGSTDTQYF | TGCGCCAGCAGTGAGTCCGGCGGCAGCACAGATACGCAGTATTTT
TRBJ2-1 | many | TRBD2 | TRBV29-1 | 14 | CSVDLRGRADEQFF | TGCAGCGTTGATCTTCGCGGGAGGGCGGATGAGCAGTTCTTC
TRBJ2-1 | few | TRBD2 | TRBV5-6 | 16 | CASSLRDGGGKAEQFF | TGTGCCAGCAGCTTGAGGGATGGGGGGGGAAAGGCTGAGCAGTTCTTC
TRBJ2-7 | many | TRBD2 | TRBV20-1 | 13 | CSASGLAGAEQYF | TGCAGTGCTAGCGGACTAGCGGGAGCCGAGCAGTACTTC
TRBJ2-2 | many | TRBD2 | TRBV11-3 | 16 | CASRPSGRGSTGELFF | TGTGCCAGCAGACCTAGCGGGAGGGGGAGCACCGGGGAGCTGTTTTTT
TRBJ2-6 | NA | TRBD1 | TRBV20-1 | 18 | CSARDLRDRGSGANVLTF | TGCAGTGCTAGAGATTTGAGGGACAGGGGCTCTGGGGCCAACGTCCTGACTTTC
TRBJ2-1 | NA | NA | TRBV6-1 | 13 | CASSRPLAAEQFF | TGTGCCAGCAGTAGGCCCTTAGCGGCTGAGCAGTTCTTC
TRBJ2-1 | NA | TRBD2 | TRBV30 | 14 | CAWSVPSGGNEQFF | TGTGCCTGGAGTGTCCCTAGCGGGGGTAATGAGCAGTTCTTC
TRBJ2-3 | NA | TRBD2 | TRBV6-1 | 13 | CASRREISDTQYF | TGTGCCAGCAGGCGGGAGATTTCGGATACGCAGTATTTT